This T cell receptor beta chain is drawn from a study of blood T cell repertoires in COVID-19. Profiling relied on immunoSEQ multiplex PCR, and the TCRdb table lists in-frame clones only, not all of them. The sample records roughly 56,000 clones, 85% being singletons. CDR1 SGHAT and CDR2 FQDESV come from the germline V gene (reference sequence). The CDR3 covers 15 residues. V was pared by 7 bases and J by 3 bases, with 8 bases of the junction left unmatched. The chain employs TRBV11-1 and TRBJ2-5, with TRBD2 matching over 10 bases. The TCR was taken from a man in his sixties or seventies with acute or convalescent COVID-19. The sequenced sample was peripheral blood. CDR3 region: CASTNSGGSEETQYF. DNA for the CDR3: TGTGCCAGCACCAATAGCGGGGGGTCCGAAGAGACCCAGTACTTC.